This TCR beta chain emerged from a study of CD8+CD57+ T cells in acquired aplastic anemia. About the study: DNA per sorted CD4+ or CD8+ sample ranged roughly 0.19 to 30 ug, averaging 3.2 ug. Study-level results: Over 25 shared CD8+ CDR3s appeared highly expressed within patients' immunodominant clones.

Germline values: CDR1 LNHDA, CDR2 SQIVND (reference sequence). V shed 4 bases and J shed 7 bases, with 8 bases lying between them. This CDR3 is 12 amino acids long. Individuals selected for sequencing had exhibited CD8+CD57+ cell expansion on flow cytometry. All participating patients were living with severe acquired aplastic anemia. The study sampled blood from patients who had received no therapy. Notes on this clonotype: Its antigen is not known.

For CDR3 and TCR beta VDJ profiling, genomic DNA was the template used. TCRdb fed the reads into MiXCR, producing one record per CDR3 protein. The table has around 290,000 distinct CDR3 sequences, 45% to 65% seen once. The chain links TRBV19 to TRBJ2-1; tentatively, D is TRBD2 (5 bases). The sequenced material came from sorted CD4+, CD8+, or CD8+CD57+ T cells (not recorded which) from PBMCs. The origin of this receptor is a human donor with aplastic anemia. The CDR3 loop reads CASSTTRNEQFF. CDR3 DNA: TGTGCCAGTAGTACCACTAGAAATGAGCAGTTCTTC.